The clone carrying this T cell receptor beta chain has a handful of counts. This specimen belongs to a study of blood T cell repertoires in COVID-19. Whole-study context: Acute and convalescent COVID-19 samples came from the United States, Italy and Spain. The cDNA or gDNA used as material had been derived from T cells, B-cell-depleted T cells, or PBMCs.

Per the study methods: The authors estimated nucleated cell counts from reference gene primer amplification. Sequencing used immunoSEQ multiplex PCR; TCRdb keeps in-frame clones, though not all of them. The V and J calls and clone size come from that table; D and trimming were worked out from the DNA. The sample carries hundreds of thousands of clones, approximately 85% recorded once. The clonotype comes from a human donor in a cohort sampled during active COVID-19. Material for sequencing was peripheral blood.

The CDR3 is CASSFSTSGTEAFF. CDR3 nucleotides: TGTGCCAGCAGCTTTTCGACTTCCGGCACTGAAGCTTTCTTT. V usage is TRBV7-2 and J usage is TRBJ1-1; D remains unclear. Germline loops: CDR1 SGHTA, CDR2 FQGNSA. Trimming pared 3 bases from V and 4 bases from J, leaving 12 bases between. CDR3 length: 14 residues.